This is a list of T cell receptor beta chains from one sample in a study of cytomegalovirus exposure and HLA in healthy donors. TCRdb keeps only in-frame clones here, not all; method: immunoSEQ multiplex PCR. The data show some 130,000 clones, approximately 78% seen once. The sequenced sample consisted of PBMCs. These receptors all come from a woman between 40 and 50 years old in good health and CMV-seropositive. The conserved cysteine and the conserved F or W are not part of the CDR3 here.

>TRBV5-4|TRBJ1-1
ASSPRGSEAF
>TRBV28|TRBJ1-1
ASRSAGLNTEAF
>TRBV5-5|TRBJ1-1
ASSPYREGTEAF
>TRBV7-9|TRBJ1-1
ASSHETEAF
>TRBV7-9|TRBJ2-5
ASSLMTSEQETQY
>TRBV11-3|TRBJ2-5
ASSLGQDPKRETQY
>TRBV6-5|TRBJ1-6
ASSIQDSNSPLH
>TRBV19|TRBJ1-2
ASSRQGMMVSGYT
>TRBV5-1|TRBJ2-7
ASSSGMNDEQY
>TRBV7-9|TRBJ2-7
ASSLQGQVNEQY
>TRBV28|TRBJ2-3
ASSSLTGGADTQY
>TRBV4-2|TRBJ2-6
ASSQVSGLGGANVLT
>TRBV7-9|TRBJ1-5
ASSQELSNQPQH
>TRBV9|TRBJ2-7
ASSASGTWWEQY
>TRBV7-6|TRBJ1-1
ASSLGTGYTEAF
>TRBV4-3|TRBJ2-1
ASSQDRGTYNEQF
>TRBV28|TRBJ2-7
ASTGGTGAYEQY
>TRBV27|TRBJ2-3
ASEGTSTDTQY
>TRBV7-8|TRBJ2-1
ASSLAPRELYNEQF
>TRBV27|TRBJ1-2
ASSLAYGQPRDYGYT
>TRBV6-1|TRBJ1-6
ASDFRSGRSPLH
>TRBV19|TRBJ1-4
ASSMRQGRLF
>TRBV7-8|TRBJ1-5
ASSLGGTGILSNQPQH
>TRBV2|TRBJ1-3
ASRGQTVSGNTIY
>TRBV6-1|TRBJ2-1
ASGSLGGGGNEQF
>TRBV7-2|TRBJ2-3
ASSPRLAGHTDTQY
>TRBV6-5|TRBJ2-1
ASRTGTEVYNEQF
>TRBV2|TRBJ1-6
ASRALNVGDSPLH
>TRBV27|TRBJ1-2
ASSPAGTGGVLGGYT
>TRBV15|TRBJ2-7
ATSRAGYYEQY
>TRBV7-3|TRBJ2-3
ASSSGERGGTDTQY
>TRBV4-1|TRBJ2-1
ASSRGDRGPGHEQF
>TRBV9|TRBJ1-2
ASSVEGAGGYT
>TRBV5-1|TRBJ1-3
ASSSLEGPGNTIY
>TRBV6-5|TRBJ2-3
ASRPRTGSDTQY
>TRBV5-4|TRBJ2-1
ASSLRTGLQDEQF
>TRBV5-4|TRBJ2-5
ASSHGDTQETQY
>TRBV5-4|TRBJ2-5
ASSLGPTGADGSQY
>TRBV19|TRBJ2-3
ASSFPGGSTDTQY
>TRBV5-5|TRBJ2-3
ASSLGGDFTDTQY
>TRBV4-2|TRBJ2-2
ASSQDLATSGRGELF
>TRBV7-7|TRBJ2-2
ASSRWAPAFNTGELF
>TRBV15|TRBJ2-7
ATSRDQLGDSSSYEQY
>TRBV19|TRBJ1-4
ASSLLPPEGKKLF
>TRBV18|TRBJ1-1
ASSPFDLLGATTEAF
>TRBV7-2|TRBJ2-2
ASSLIKLNTGELF